These 21 T cell receptor beta chains share one sample of origin, sequenced in a study of PD-L1 blockade in urothelial cancer. The repertoire was sequenced with immunoSEQ multiplex PCR; TCRdb's copy has only in-frame clones and lacks some. The table shows about 84,000 clones, with roughly 82% occurring only once. The sequenced sample was PBMCs, obtained around atezolizumab (anti-PD-L1) treatment. These receptor sequences come from a man in his 70s with urothelial cancer.

The V and J genes are TRBV5-1 and TRBJ1-1, with a weak D call TRBD1 (5 bases). CDR3 length equals 12 residues. Germline loops: CDR1 SGHRS, CDR2 YFSETQ. The V gene lost 4 bases and the J gene lost 5 bases, with 9 bases spanning the gap. The CDR3 reads CASSPRGTEAFF. The CDR3 DNA reads as TGCGCCAGCAGCCCAAGGGGAACTGAAGCTTTCTTT. The entire variable domain, with the rest obtained from reference TRBV5-1 and TRBJ1-1, is as follows: KAGVTQTPRYLIKTRGQQVTLSCSPISGHRSVSWYQQTPGQGLQFLFEYFSETQRNKGNFPGRFSGRQFSNSRSEMNVSTLELGDSALYLCASSPRGTEAFFGQGTRLTVV.

The count of this clone is one. The chain is built from TRBV4-2 and TRBJ2-2; 8 bases are shared with TRBD2. The CDR3 is 17 residues long. Germline V gives CDR1 LGHNA, CDR2 YNFKEQ. V gave up 0 bases and J gave up 4 bases; unmatched junction bases: 7. The CDR3 DNA reads as TGTGCCAGCAGCCAAGATTCGGGACTAGGTAGCACCGGGGAGCTGTTTTTT. Translation gives CASSQDSGLGSTGELFF.

The chain recombines TRBV6-1 with TRBJ2-1; 11 bases agree with TRBD2. This CDR3 comprises 15 residues. J was trimmed by 2 bases and V by 10 bases; bases with no gene match: 7. Germline V gene sequence: CDR1 MNHNS, CDR2 SASEGT. CDR3 nucleotides: TGTGCCACCACTAGCGGGAGACTCCCCTACAATGAGCAGTTCTTC. Translated: CATTSGRLPYNEQFF.

This chain connects TRBV6-1 to TRBJ1-3, with unresolved D. There are 14 residues in the CDR3. V was cut by 2 bases and J by 9 bases, with 14 bases left in between. Germline V lookup: CDR1 MNHNS, CDR2 SASEGT. The CDR3 protein is CASSEMRAEGTIYF. In DNA, the CDR3 is TGTGCCAGCAGTGAAATGAGGGCGGAAGGCACCATATATTTT.

This CDR3 reads CASSGGQGQGETQYF. The CDR3, as DNA: TGCGCCAGCAGCGGGGGACAGGGTCAGGGAGAGACCCAGTACTTC. The chain has TRBV5-1 and TRBJ2-5; 9 nucleotides match TRBD1. This CDR3 is 15 amino acids long. The germline V gene has CDR1 SGHRS and CDR2 YFSETQ. V gave up 4 bases and J gave up 4 bases; unmatched junction bases: 8.

This clone was found a few times. The CDR3 region has the DNA TGTGCCAGCAGTGCGGGAGTGAACACCGGGGAGCTGTTTTTT. Its translation: CASSAGVNTGELFF. The chain links TRBV2 to TRBJ2-2; D may be TRBD2 (6 bases). The germline V gene encodes CDR1 SNHLY and CDR2 FYNNEI. V dropped 4 bases and J dropped 1 base, with 7 bases sitting between them. The length of the CDR3 is 14 residues.

A note on this clone: At one end the junction does not follow the germline gene, possibly because of a read error. This chain connects TRBV28 to TRBJ2-5; the match to TRBD1 covers 9 bases. The CDR3 extends over 16 amino acids. Germline loops: CDR1 MDHEN, CDR2 SYDVKM. The CDR3 reads CASKPSGQGHQGTQYF. CDR3 in DNA: TGTGCCAGCAAACCTTCAGGACAGGGGCATCAAGGGACCCAGTACTTC.

The chain couples TRBV7-2 to TRBJ2-3; possibly TRBD2 for D (5 bases). Germline assignment: CDR1 SGHTA and CDR2 FQGNSA. V lost 1 base, J lost 1 base, and 6 bases lay in between. The CDR3 consists of 14 residues. The CDR3 DNA reads TGTGCCAGCAGCTTAGGTAGCGGCACAGATACGCAGTATTTT. This gives the protein CASSLGSGTDTQYF.

This chain uses TRBV6-5 with TRBJ1-4; D gene uncertain. Looked up from germline, CDR1 is MNHEY and CDR2 is SVGAGI. V was shortened by 6 bases and J by 6 bases, with 17 bases between the two germline ends. The CDR3 is 15 residues long. The CDR3 loop reads CASRETPVWYEKLFF. The CDR3 DNA reads TGTGCCAGCAGAGAAACTCCGGTCTGGTATGAAAAACTGTTTTTT.

The gene calls are TRBV5-1 and TRBJ2-6; perhaps TRBD1 as D (5 bases). The CDR3 has 16 amino acids. V lost 4 bases and J lost 0, with 11 bases in between. Germline assignment: CDR1 SGHRS and CDR2 YFSETQ. This CDR3 is CASSPRQSSGANVLTF. CDR3 in DNA: TGCGCCAGCAGCCCCCGACAGTCCTCTGGGGCCAACGTCCTGACTTTC.

This clone was detected ten times or more. The rearrangement uses TRBV11-2 and TRBJ2-7, with 10 bases lining up with TRBD1. V dropped 0 bases and J dropped 5; count of bases not matched to a gene: 4. Per the germline V gene, CDR1 is SGHAT and CDR2 is FQNNGV. The CDR3 runs 15 residues. The CDR3 loop reads CASSLDGTGVHEQYF. The CDR3 DNA is TGTGCCAGCAGCTTAGATGGGACAGGGGTTCACGAGCAGTACTTC.

The chain employs TRBV10-3 and TRBJ2-7; D unclear. This CDR3 comprises 12 residues. Trimming took off 2 bases at V and 4 bases at J, with 6 bases between the two ends. Germline V CDR1 and CDR2: ENHRY, SYGVKD. The CDR3 coding sequence is TGTGCCATCAGTGAGCATCAGTACGAGCAGTACTTC. Protein product: CAISEHQYEQYF.

The chain joins TRBV9 to TRBJ1-4; TRBD1 is a possible D gene (6 bases). This CDR3 region has 14 residues. With 4 bases removed from V and 7 bases from J, the gap between germline ends came to 14 bases. In germline, CDR1 is SGDLS, CDR2 YYNGEE. The CDR3 region has the DNA TGTGCCAGCAGCCTAGGGGGGGAAGGTGAAAAACTGTTTTTT. Translating gives CASSLGGEGEKLFF.

A few counts support this clone. The CDR3 DNA follows: TGTGCCAGCCTCACTAGCGGGGGCCAAGAGACCCAGTACTTC. Translated, it gives CASLTSGGQETQYF. V is TRBV6-1 and J is TRBJ2-5; TRBD2 matches at 11 bases. Germline V gives CDR1 MNHNS, CDR2 SASEGT. The J segment lost 1 base and the V segment lost 8 bases, leaving 3 bases of the junction unmatched. The CDR3 length is 14 residues.

The V gene is TRBV9, the J gene TRBJ1-5; 7 bases map to TRBD1. The CDR3 sequence is 17 residues long. The V segment lost 3 bases and the J segment 4 bases; nucleotides outside the gene matches: 13. Per the germline V gene, CDR1 is SGDLS and CDR2 is YYNGEE. The CDR3 DNA reads as TGTGCCAGCAGCGACCGCCAGGGGGGCAGGGGGAATCAGCCCCAGCATTTT. Amino acid sequence: CASSDRQGGRGNQPQHF.

The J gene is TRBJ2-2, the V gene TRBV12-5; possible D gene TRBD1, 6 bases. V shed 9 bases and J shed 6 bases, with 23 bases lying between them. The CDR3 covers 16 residues. Per germline, CDR1 LGHNT and CDR2 FRNRAP. The CDR3, as DNA: TGTGCTAGCGTCCGATCCGGGACAACTTCCCCCGGGGAGCTGTTTTTT. This sequence encodes CASVRSGTTSPGELFF.

This clone was recorded only once. The CDR3 sequence is CASSQLSSGLASYNEQFF. Written as DNA, the CDR3 is TGCGCCAGCAGCCAACTCTCGTCGGGACTAGCCTCCTACAATGAGCAGTTCTTC. The V call is TRBV4-1, the J call TRBJ2-1; 9 bases match TRBD2. V shed 2 bases, J shed 0 bases, and the junction held 8 bases outside the gene matches. This CDR3 comprises 18 residues. Germline values: CDR1 MGHRA, CDR2 YSYEKL.

The rearrangement uses TRBV5-1 and TRBJ1-2; maybe TRBD1 (5 bases). This CDR3 is 13 amino acids long. Looked up from germline, CDR1 is SGHRS and CDR2 is YFSETQ. V dropped 0 bases and J dropped 7 bases, with 10 bases sitting between them. CDR3 protein: CASSLGGSGGYTF. CDR3 DNA sequence: TGCGCCAGCAGCTTGGGGGGCAGTGGTGGCTACACCTTC.

The genes are TRBV14 and TRBJ1-6; TRBD1 might be the D (6 bases). V was clipped by 5 bases and J by 10 bases, with 15 bases between them. The length of the CDR3 is 14 residues. Germline V lookup: CDR1 SGHDN, CDR2 FVKESK. The CDR3 loop reads CASSLQGPRSPLHF. Written as DNA, the CDR3 is TGTGCCAGCAGCTTACAGGGCCCAAGGTCACCCCTCCACTTT.

CDR3 sequence (DNA): TGTGCCAGCAGCTCCCCCGCCCAGGGGAATGGAGGCTACACCTTC. Protein: CASSSPAQGNGGYTF. The rearrangement uses TRBV7-2 and TRBJ1-2, with a tentative D call TRBD1 (6 bases). V was cut by 4 bases and J by 8 bases, with 20 bases left in between. This CDR3 comprises 15 residues. Germline CDR1 SGHTA, CDR2 FQGNSA.

The rearrangement joins TRBV18 to TRBJ2-1; 7 positions match TRBD2. Trimming took 6 bases from V and 6 from J; bases not matched to a gene: 8. Per germline, CDR1 KGHSH and CDR2 LQKENI. This CDR3 is 14 amino acids long. This CDR3 is CASSLPGGGNEQFF. In DNA, the CDR3 is TGTGCCAGCTCGCTTCCTGGGGGGGGCAATGAGCAGTTCTTC.